The TCR beta chain described here comes from a study of Ad26.COV2.S vaccination and SARS-CoV-2 variants. As for treatment: some 20 received Ad26.COV2.S at low or high dose, single or two shots; several received placebo; per-sample allocation not given. Material that was analyzed had been drawn on day 63 after the first vaccine or placebo injection. Sequencing was performed with immunoSEQ multiplex PCR; in TCRdb, only in-frame clones are kept and a portion is missing. The sample contains 400,000 to 450,000 clones, about nine tenths of which appear only once. Study findings and constraints: A substantial breadth of spike-specific CD8+ and CD4+ T cell responses after vaccination has been reported.

This CDR3 has 15 residues. Germline loops: CDR1 SEHNR, CDR2 FQNEAQ (reference sequence). V lost 1 base, J lost 2 bases, and 12 bases lay in between. Turning to this clone: What it binds is not known.

This sample comprised peripheral blood, obtained in a trial of Ad26.COV2.S vaccine versus placebo. This chain links TRBV7-9 with TRBJ2-7; D possibly corresponds to TRBD1 (6 bases). The sequence was obtained from a person aged 18-60 years who received the Ad26.COV2.S COVID-19 vaccine or a placebo. The CDR3 here is CASSLDEDRTYEQYF. CDR3 nucleotides: TGTGCCAGCAGCTTAGATGAGGACAGAACCTACGAGCAGTACTTC.